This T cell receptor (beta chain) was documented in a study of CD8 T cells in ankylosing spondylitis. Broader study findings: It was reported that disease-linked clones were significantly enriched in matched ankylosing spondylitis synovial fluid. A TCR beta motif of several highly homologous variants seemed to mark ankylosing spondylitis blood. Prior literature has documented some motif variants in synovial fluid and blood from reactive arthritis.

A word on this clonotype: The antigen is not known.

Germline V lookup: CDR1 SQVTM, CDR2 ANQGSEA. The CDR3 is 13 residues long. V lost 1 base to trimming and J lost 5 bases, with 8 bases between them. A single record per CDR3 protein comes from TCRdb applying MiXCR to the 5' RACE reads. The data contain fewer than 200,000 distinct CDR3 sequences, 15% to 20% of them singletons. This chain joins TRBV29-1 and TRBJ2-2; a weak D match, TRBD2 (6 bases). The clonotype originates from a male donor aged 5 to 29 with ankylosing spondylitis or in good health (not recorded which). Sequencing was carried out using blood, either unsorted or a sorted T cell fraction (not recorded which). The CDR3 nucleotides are TGCAGCGTTGAAGGGGGGGAAACCGGGGAGCTGTTTTTT. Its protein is CSVEGGETGELFF.